In this sample, the clone carrying this T cell receptor beta chain turned up a few times. Its antigen is currently unknown. CDR1 and CDR2 (germline): LNHDA, SQIVND (reference sequence). The length of the CDR3 is 16 residues. V was clipped by 3 bases and J by 7 bases, with 16 bases between them. This sample was included in a study of T cell responses to AZD1222 COVID-19 vaccine. General study findings and limits: When two AZD1222 doses had been given, Spike-specific TCR breadth and depth rose. Donor demographics were predominantly white British with a female majority; clonal diversity may be underestimated.

Clones were sequenced by immunoSEQ multiplex PCR, and TCRdb holds only the in-frame ones, with some missing. This table holds roughly 110,000 clones, around 90% found once. The sequences come from peripheral blood, collected on day 0 of AZD1222 vaccination. The rearrangement uses TRBV19 and TRBJ1-6; D perhaps matches TRBD1 (5 bases). This receptor was taken from an adult in good health. The CDR3 DNA reads as TGTGCCAGTAGTATTTCCACAGGTTCGCCGAATTCACCCCTCCACTTT. Encoded protein: CASSISTGSPNSPLHF.